This TCR beta chain was observed in a study of monozygotic twins with cystic fibrosis. Study-level findings and limits: No link emerged between shared CDR3 counts and age, concordance or severity.

The method was immunoSEQ multiplex PCR; TCRdb's version includes in-frame clones alone and lacks a portion of them. The sample records around 34,000 clones, more than 85% being singletons. This clone was detected only once. What it binds is unknown. This CDR3 is built from 15 residues. Germline V gene sequence: CDR1 MNHNS, CDR2 SASEGT. With V trimmed by 5 bases and J by 6 bases, 5 bases remained unmatched. The sample consisted of blood. The clonotype was recovered from a girl under 10 years old with cystic fibrosis. The rearrangement links TRBV6-1 to TRBJ1-6, with 9 bases matching TRBD1. The CDR3 spells CASSLRDRANSPLHF. In DNA, the CDR3 is TGTGCCAGCAGTCTTAGGGACAGGGCTAATTCACCCCTCCACTTT.